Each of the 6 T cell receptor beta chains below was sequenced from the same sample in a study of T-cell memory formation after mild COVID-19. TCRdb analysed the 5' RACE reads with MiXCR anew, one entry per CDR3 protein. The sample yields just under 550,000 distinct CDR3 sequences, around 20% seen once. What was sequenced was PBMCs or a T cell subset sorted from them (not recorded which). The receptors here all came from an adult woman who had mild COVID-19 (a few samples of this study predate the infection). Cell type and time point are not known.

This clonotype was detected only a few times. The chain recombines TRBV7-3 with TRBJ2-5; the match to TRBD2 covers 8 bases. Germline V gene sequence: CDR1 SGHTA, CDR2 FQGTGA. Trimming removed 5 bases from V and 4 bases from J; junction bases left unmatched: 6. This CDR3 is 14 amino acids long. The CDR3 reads CASSQTSGLETQYF. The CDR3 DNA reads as TGTGCCAGCAGCCAAACTAGCGGATTAGAGACCCAGTACTTC.

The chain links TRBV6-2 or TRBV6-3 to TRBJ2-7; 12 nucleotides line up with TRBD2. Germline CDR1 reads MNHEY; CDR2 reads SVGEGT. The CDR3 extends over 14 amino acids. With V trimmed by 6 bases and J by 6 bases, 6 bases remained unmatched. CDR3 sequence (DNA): TGTGCCAGCAGCCGACTAGCGGGAGTCCTCGAGCAGTACTTC. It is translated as CASSRLAGVLEQYF.

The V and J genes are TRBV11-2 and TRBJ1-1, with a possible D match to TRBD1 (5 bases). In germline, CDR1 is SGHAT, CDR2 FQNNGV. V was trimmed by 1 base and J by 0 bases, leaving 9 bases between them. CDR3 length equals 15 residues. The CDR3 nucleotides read TGTGCCAGCAGCTTAGCCGCGACAGTGAACACTGAAGCTTTCTTT. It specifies CASSLAATVNTEAFF.

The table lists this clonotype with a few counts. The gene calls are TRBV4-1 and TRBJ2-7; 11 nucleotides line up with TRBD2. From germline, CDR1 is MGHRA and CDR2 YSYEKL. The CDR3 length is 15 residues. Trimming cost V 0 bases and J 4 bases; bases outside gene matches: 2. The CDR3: CASSQETSGTYEQYF. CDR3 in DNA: TGCGCCAGCAGCCAAGAGACTAGCGGGACGTACGAGCAGTACTTC.

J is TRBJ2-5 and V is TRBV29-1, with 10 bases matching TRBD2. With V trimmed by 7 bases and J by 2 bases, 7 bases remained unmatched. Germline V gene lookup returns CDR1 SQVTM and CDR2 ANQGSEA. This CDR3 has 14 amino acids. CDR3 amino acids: CSARAGGKQETQYF. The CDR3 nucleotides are TGCAGCGCTAGAGCGGGAGGGAAACAAGAGACCCAGTACTTC.

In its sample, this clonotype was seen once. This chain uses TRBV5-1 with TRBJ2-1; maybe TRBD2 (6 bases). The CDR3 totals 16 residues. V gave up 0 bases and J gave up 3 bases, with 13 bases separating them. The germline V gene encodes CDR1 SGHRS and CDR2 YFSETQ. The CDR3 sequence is CASSLVSGSGYNEQFF. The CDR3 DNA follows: TGCGCCAGCAGCTTGGTTTCCGGGAGTGGCTACAATGAGCAGTTCTTC.